This T cell receptor (beta chain) comes out of a study of Graves' ophthalmopathy and Graves' hyperthyroidism. Amplification targeted the TCR beta CDR3 regions, with RNA transcripts as the source material. A first-round RT-PCR used HTBI primers, followed by a second-round multiplex PCR. TCRdb called the multiplex PCR reads again in MiXCR, with one record for every CDR3 protein. The top ten hold approximately 6.5% of the sample, which has hundreds of thousands of distinct CDR3 sequences, 22% seen once. The count of this clonotype is one. A much more abundant neighbour one base away suggests this may be a read error. Diagnostic conclusions were grounded in clinical symptoms, serum thyroxine, TRAb, thyroid ultrasound and orbital computed tomography. Germline assignment: CDR1 SQVTM and CDR2 ANQGSEA. The CDR3 runs 11 residues. Between the trimmed V and J ends, which lost 3 bases and 2 bases, there was a span of 5 bases.

This chain uses TRBV29-1 with TRBJ2-7; D not resolved. This clonotype was obtained from a woman aged 18-29 years with stable Graves' hyperthyroidism. Some clones in this sample may be carry-over from other donors' samples. The sample taken for sequencing was peripheral blood. In DNA, the CDR3 is TGCAGCGTTGAGCAGGCCTACGAGCAGTACTTC. Protein: CSVEQAYEQYF.